This section outlines one TCR beta chain sequence together with its context. The sample originates from a study of cytomegalovirus exposure and HLA in healthy donors. Study context: The 95 to 150 validation repertoires used the same platform as the approximately 700 first-cohort repertoires, a later analysis reported.

A roughly 120-subject validation cohort, separate from the 666-subject first cohort, supplied the donors. The V segment lost 5 bases and the J segment 5 bases; nucleotides outside the gene matches: 8. Per the germline V gene, CDR1 is SGHTA and CDR2 is FQGNSA. CDR3 length equals 15 residues. Sequenced by immunoSEQ multiplex PCR; TCRdb stores in-frame clones only, minus some. This sample has 150,000 to 200,000 clones, with around four fifths found just once. The sequence came from a man aged 18 to 29 in good health and CMV-seropositive. The source material was PBMCs. J is TRBJ1-5 and V is TRBV7-2, with TRBD1 matching 8 bases. The CDR3 DNA is TGTGCCAGCAGCCAAGGACAGGGTGTTCATCAGCCCCAGCATTTT. Its protein product is CASSQGQGVHQPQHF.